A selection of T cell receptor beta chains follows, all from one sample in a study of PD-1 blockade in classical Hodgkin lymphoma. Repertoires were generated with immunoSEQ multiplex PCR, while TCRdb's copy carries only in-frame clones and drops some. The sample records 5,200 or so clones, about 65% being singletons. This specimen consisted of CD8+ T cells from blood, obtained before the fourth cycle of nivolumab. The receptor source for this set is a human donor with classical Hodgkin lymphoma. CDR3s include the opening cysteine and the closing phenylalanine or tryptophan. Each record gives: V gene, clone size, D gene, J gene, CDR3 DNA, CDR3 protein. A D gene is named only where the DNA matches it firmly. Expanded clones are given a class, and other clones once, few, many or no size at all.

TRBV4-2	.	TRBD2	TRBJ2-3	TGTGCCAGCAGCGGAACATTACTAGCGGGAACTAGCACAGATACGCAGTATTTT	CASSGTLLAGTSTDTQYF
TRBV2	.	.	TRBJ1-5	TGTGCCAGCAGCATGGATGTGGGGGCAGGAGTATTTTCCGATAGCAATCAGCCCCAGCATTTT	CASSMDVGAGVFSDSNQPQHF
TRBV7-2	.	TRBD2	TRBJ2-5	TGTGCCAGCAGCCCCAGACTAGCGGAGATCCAAGAGACCCAGTACTTC	CASSPRLAEIQETQYF
TRBV29-1	.	TRBD1	TRBJ2-7	TGCAGCGTGGGGACAGTTCTTTCCTACGAGCAGTACTTC	CSVGTVLSYEQYF
TRBV10-3	.	.	TRBJ2-7	TGTGCCATCAGGGACCCGGGGTCCTACGAGCAGTACTTC	CAIRDPGSYEQYF
TRBV9	few	TRBD1	TRBJ1-2	TGTGCCAGCAGCGTAGCTGGGGCAGGGGGCACTGGCTACACCTTC	CASSVAGAGGTGYTF
TRBV5-1	.	.	TRBJ2-1	TGCGCCAGCAGCTTGGCCGGGACTCCAAACAATGAGCAGTTCTTC	CASSLAGTPNNEQFF
TRBV5-4	.	.	TRBJ2-5	TGTGCCAGCAGCTTCTCGCAGGGCAGCGTGACCCAGTACTTC	CASSFSQGSVTQYF
TRBV9	.	.	TRBJ1-2	TGTGCCAGCAGCGTATTGAGCAGGGGAGTGAATGACTATGGCTACACCTTC	CASSVLSRGVNDYGYTF
TRBV27	.	.	TRBJ1-6	TGTGCCAGCAGTTCCGGGGCAGGCTCTTTGTCACCCCTCCACTTT	CASSSGAGSLSPLHF
TRBV11-1	.	.	TRBJ2-1	TGTGCCAGCACTGTCTTAGGCTCTAGCTCCTACAATGAGCAGTTCTTC	CASTVLGSSSYNEQFF
TRBV29-1	few	.	TRBJ2-7	TGCAGCGTCACCGGAGAAGCCTCCTACGAGCAGTACTTC	CSVTGEASYEQYF
TRBV12-5	.	.	TRBJ2-7	TGTGCTAGTGGTTTTTACGAGCAGTACTTC	CASGFYEQYF
TRBV11-1	.	.	TRBJ1-1	TGTGCCAGCAGCATAATGAACACTGAAGCTTTCTTT	CASSIMNTEAFF
TRBV2	medium-sized	TRBD1	TRBJ2-7	TGTGCCAGCAGTAAAGACAGGGGGCGACCCTCCTACGAGCAGTACTTC	CASSKDRGRPSYEQYF
TRBV18	.	TRBD1	TRBJ2-2	TGTGCCAGCTCACCGAGGGACAGCCCCAGCGGGGAGCTGTTTTTT	CASSPRDSPSGELFF
TRBV5-1	.	TRBD2	TRBJ2-4	TGCGCCAGCAGCTCAAATCCGGGACTAGCGGGAGGGGCCAAAAACATTCAGTACTTC	CASSSNPGLAGGAKNIQYF
TRBV2	.	.	TRBJ2-3	TGTGCCAGCACCCGAGGGGGGGCGCAAGATACGCAGTATTTT	CASTRGGAQDTQYF
TRBV27	few	.	TRBJ1-5	TGTGCCAGCAGTCCGGGCAGGAGCAATCAGCCCCAGCATTTT	CASSPGRSNQPQHF
TRBV18	few	TRBD2	TRBJ2-1	TGTGCCAGCTCACCCGGGACTAGCGGGAGGACAGTCTACAATGAGCAGTTCTTC	CASSPGTSGRTVYNEQFF
TRBV19	.	.	TRBJ1-4	TGTGCCAGTAGTATTTCGGAAACGACTAATGAAAAACTGTTTTTT	CASSISETTNEKLFF
TRBV9	.	.	TRBJ2-7	TGTGCCAGCAGCGTAGGTGCGGGGACCTACGAGCAGTACTTC	CASSVGAGTYEQYF
TRBV5-5	.	.	TRBJ2-4	TGTGCCAGCAGCCAATCCCTAGCCAAAAACATTCAGTACTTC	CASSQSLAKNIQYF
TRBV5-4	.	.	TRBJ2-2	TGTGCCAGCACCCTTGACACCGGGGAGCTGTTTTTT	CASTLDTGELFF
TRBV7-8	.	TRBD1	TRBJ2-3	TGTGCCAGCAGCTTAATGTCGGGGACAGCCACAGATACGCAGTATTTT	CASSLMSGTATDTQYF
TRBV5-5	few	TRBD2	TRBJ2-7	TGTGCCAGCAGCTTGATGGCTAGCGGGCTCGTCTACGAGCAGTACTTC	CASSLMASGLVYEQYF
TRBV6-1	medium-sized	.	TRBJ1-2	TGTGCCAGCAGTGAACGAGGGACTGGGGGCTACACCTTC	CASSERGTGGYTF
TRBV14	.	.	TRBJ2-7	TGTGCCAGCAGCGTCGGGGAGATGGGCTCCTACGAGCAGTACTTC	CASSVGEMGSYEQYF
TRBV11-2	.	TRBD2	TRBJ2-1	TGTGCCAGCAGCCTCCTTTCGGCGGGAGGCGCTGGCAATGAGCAGTTCTTC	CASSLLSAGGAGNEQFF
TRBV9	.	.	TRBJ2-2	TGTGCCAGCAGCGTAGCCGGGGAGCTGTTTTTT	CASSVAGELFF
TRBV7-2	.	.	TRBJ2-1	TGTGCCAGCAGCTTAGGCTGGACAGACCCGTACAATGAGCAGTTCTTC	CASSLGWTDPYNEQFF
TRBV4-1	.	TRBD2	TRBJ2-7	TGCGCCAGCAGCCAAGATTCGGCGCGGGGGTACGAGCAGTACTTC	CASSQDSARGYEQYF
TRBV13	.	TRBD1	TRBJ1-1	TGTGCCAGCAGCCGGGCCGGGACAGGGGTCGACACTGAAGCTTTCTTT	CASSRAGTGVDTEAFF
TRBV11-2	.	TRBD2	TRBJ2-7	TGTGCCAGCAGCTTAGAGGCTAGCGGGAGCTACGAGCAGTACTTC	CASSLEASGSYEQYF
TRBV6-1	.	.	TRBJ2-2	TGTGCCAGCAGCTTACAGGGATACGGGGAGCTGTTTTTT	CASSLQGYGELFF
TRBV11-3	.	TRBD1	TRBJ2-6	TGTGCCAGCAGCTTACTGGACAGGGGGCAAAGTGGGGCCAACGTCCTGACTTTC	CASSLLDRGQSGANVLTF
TRBV2	few	.	TRBJ2-7	TGTGCCAGCAGGGAACCCGACTCGGACGAGCAGTACTTC	CASREPDSDEQYF
TRBV19	.	TRBD2	TRBJ2-7	TGTGCCAGTAGTGACGAACTAGCGGGAGAGGCCTACGAGCAGTACTTC	CASSDELAGEAYEQYF
TRBV15	.	.	TRBJ1-1	TGTGCCACCAGCAGAGCCACCAGTGGGAACACTGAAGCTTTCTTT	CATSRATSGNTEAFF
TRBV5-1	.	TRBD1	TRBJ1-1	TGCGCCAGCAGCTCCATACTTACAGGGGGCGCGGGAACTGAAGCTTTCTTT	CASSSILTGGAGTEAFF
TRBV15	.	.	TRBJ2-3	TGTGCCACCAGCAGAGCAGGCAGTAGCACAGATACGCAGTATTTT	CATSRAGSSTDTQYF
TRBV25-1	.	.	TRBJ2-2	TGTGCCAGCAGTGAGGGTCCCGGGGAGCTGTTTTTT	CASSEGPGELFF
TRBV13	.	TRBD2	TRBJ2-5	TGTGCCAGCAGCTTACGCCAAGCGGGGGAGACCCAGTACTTC	CASSLRQAGETQYF
TRBV6-1	medium-sized	.	TRBJ2-1	TGTGCCAGCGATCAAGAGGATGAGCAGTTCTTC	CASDQEDEQFF
TRBV5-1	few	.	TRBJ2-1	TGCGCCAGCAGCCCGACCCGAAGCTCCTACAATGAGCAGTTCTTC	CASSPTRSSYNEQFF
TRBV6-5	few	TRBD1	TRBJ1-2	TGTGCCAGCAGTTCGGCGTTAACAGGGGGCGAGACCTTC	CASSSALTGGETF
TRBV5-1	.	.	TRBJ2-2	TGCGCCAGCAGCTTGGTTGGGGATTCCACCGGGGAGCTGTTTTTT	CASSLVGDSTGELFF
TRBV19	.	.	TRBJ2-1	TGTGCCAGTAGTATGGTGGGAGGACGCTACAATGAGCAGTTCTTC	CASSMVGGRYNEQFF
TRBV27	.	TRBD2	TRBJ2-7	TGTGCCAGCAGGACCGGGACTAGCGGGAGTATAGGCTACGAGCAGTACTTC	CASRTGTSGSIGYEQYF
TRBV2	.	.	TRBJ2-7	TGTGCCAGCAGTTTGACTAATCGCTACGAGCAGTACTTC	CASSLTNRYEQYF
TRBV28	large	.	TRBJ2-7	TGTGCCAGCAGTTTAGGGCACGGACCCTACGAGCAGTACTTC	CASSLGHGPYEQYF
TRBV7-6	.	.	TRBJ2-7	TGTGCCAGCAGCTTAGGGTCAAACGAGCAGTACTTC	CASSLGSNEQYF
TRBV7-2	.	.	TRBJ2-7	TGTGCCAGCAGCCCGACCACTCCTGCCCCCTACGAGCAGTACTTC	CASSPTTPAPYEQYF
TRBV27	medium-sized	.	TRBJ2-2	TGTGCCAGCAGTTTATCGCAGGGGGGAACCGGGGAGCTGTTTTTT	CASSLSQGGTGELFF